This entry features one T cell receptor beta chain sequence. This sample stems from a study of T cell responses to AZD1222 COVID-19 vaccine. Libraries were prepared by immunoSEQ multiplex PCR; TCRdb keeps only in-frame clonotypes and omits some of them. The sample lists 110,000 to 150,000 clones, 89% occurring once. Here the sequenced sample was peripheral blood, taken on day 0 of AZD1222 vaccination. The TCR comes from an adult in good health.

The CDR3 region is CASSITGGQHMNTEAFF. The CDR3, as DNA: TGTGCCAGCAGTATAACTGGGGGACAGCACATGAACACTGAAGCTTTCTTT. The chain carries TRBV28 and TRBJ1-1, with 7 bases that match TRBD1. V shed 5 bases and J 0 bases; nucleotides not matched to a gene: 12. Germline V gene sequence: CDR1 MDHEN, CDR2 SYDVKM. This CDR3 has 17 amino acids.